Below, 15 T cell receptor beta chains from the same sample are listed, as sequenced in a study of early T cells in non-severe SARS-CoV-2 infection (dated by TCRdb to about 2021). The library was built by means of 5' RACE. The sample was run on a NextSeq 500. Starting from the raw public reads, TCRdb applied fastp trimming at Q25, assembled clones with MiXCR and retained in-frame beta chains. Identical CDR3 protein sequences are pooled into one entry, listed with their most common genes and DNA. Present in this sample are over 55,000 distinct CDR3 sequences, around 13% of which were seen just once. The ten top clones hold 2.5% to 3% of the sample. Sequencing was done on a sample of whole blood. These receptors were taken from an adult who was a healthcare worker with PCR-confirmed SARS-CoV-2 infection or an uninfected control (not recorded which).

This clonotype appeared a few times. J is TRBJ2-1 and V is TRBV30, with TRBD1 identical over 8 bases. The CDR3 spans 15 residues. CDR1 is GTSNPN and CDR2 is SVGIG in the germline V gene (reference sequence). The V and J ends lost 5 bases and 4 bases, in that order; junction bases with no gene match: 10. In nucleotides, the CDR3 is TGTGCCTGGGAGCTGGCAGGGGGCAGTTACAATGAGCAGTTCTTC. Residues: CAWELAGGSYNEQFF.

The gene calls are TRBV9 and TRBJ2-1, with TRBD1 matching over 7 bases. Losses at the gene ends were 3 bases for V and 2 bases for J; bases not matched to a gene: 14. The CDR3 runs 18 residues. Germline CDR1 and CDR2: SGDLS and YYNGEE. The DNA for the CDR3 is TGTGCCAGCAGCGCGGACAGGTTCCAGGCGGATCCCTACAATGAGCAGTTCTTC. Amino acids: CASSADRFQADPYNEQFF.

This clonotype was observed many times. V gene TRBV20-1 combines with J gene TRBJ1-5; weak D call: TRBD1 (6 bases). The V and J ends lost 3 bases and 6 bases respectively, with 18 bases between them. The CDR3 is 15 amino acids. Germline V CDR1 and CDR2: DFQATT, SNEGSKA (reference sequence). The CDR3 coding sequence is TGCAGTGCTAGGCCACCGGGGAGGGGGAGTCAGCCCCAGCATTTT. As protein: CSARPPGRGSQPQHF.

V gene TRBV18 combines with J gene TRBJ2-2; perhaps TRBD2 as D (5 bases). Trimming removed 3 bases at V and 5 bases at J, with 13 bases between. This CDR3 spans 15 amino acids. Germline V gene lookup returns CDR1 KGHSH and CDR2 LQKENI. As DNA, the CDR3 is TGTGCCAGCTCACCCCGGGGTGCTTGGACCGGGGAGCTGTTTTTT. This sequence encodes CASSPRGAWTGELFF.

V gene TRBV20-1 combines with J gene TRBJ2-7; D might be TRBD2 (6 bases). In germline, CDR1 is DFQATT, CDR2 SNEGSKA (reference sequence). The CDR3 spans 13 residues. The V gene lost 7 bases and the J gene lost 4 bases, with 17 bases spanning the gap. CDR3 nucleotide sequence: TGCAGTGTTGGTCTAGCGACCAGTTACGAGCAGTACTTC. Protein: CSVGLATSYEQYF.

This clonotype was detected only a few times. The genes are TRBV7-6 and TRBJ1-5, with 7 bases fitting TRBD1. Trimming cost V 1 base and J 0 bases; bases outside gene matches: 9. Germline CDR1 reads SGHVS; CDR2 reads FNYEAQ. CDR3 length equals 18 residues. CDR3 sequence reads: CASSLVAGQPYSNQPQHF. CDR3 in DNA: TGTGCCAGCAGCTTAGTTGCGGGACAGCCATATAGCAATCAGCCCCAGCATTTT.

Many counts were recorded for this clonotype. The CDR3 nucleotides are TGCGCCAACCCAAGGAATAGCTACGAGCAGTACTTC. Translation: CANPRNSYEQYF. This chain connects TRBV5-1 to TRBJ2-7; D unclear. The CDR3 is made up of 12 amino acids. CDR1 and CDR2 from the germline V gene are SGHRS and YFSETQ. Deletions cut 9 bases from V and 3 bases from J, with 13 bases between. Combining the CDR3 with reference TRBV5-1 and TRBJ2-7 gives the whole variable domain KAGVTQTPRYLIKTRGQQVTLSCSPISGHRSVSWYQQTPGQGLQFLFEYFSETQRNKGNFPGRFSGRQFSNSRSEMNVSTLELGDSALYLCANPRNSYEQYFGPGTRLTVT.

This clonotype was observed many times. The chain has TRBV2 and TRBJ2-3; 7 bases align to TRBD2. This CDR3 is 15 amino acids long. J gave up 4 bases and V 5 bases, and 9 bases lay outside the gene matches. Germline V CDR1 and CDR2: SNHLY, FYNNEI. DNA for the CDR3: TGTGCCAGCAGTAGGTGGCGGGAGAGTCCAGATACGCAGTATTTT. This sequence encodes CASSRWRESPDTQYF.

This clonotype has a count of ten or more. V is TRBV5-1 and J is TRBJ2-1, with D possibly being TRBD1 (5 bases). The V and J ends lost 0 bases and 8 bases respectively, with 9 bases between them. The CDR3 spans 13 residues. Germline values: CDR1 SGHRS, CDR2 YFSETQ. This CDR3 reads CASSLEGIDEQFF. In DNA, the CDR3 is TGCGCCAGCAGCTTGGAGGGGATCGATGAGCAGTTCTTC. Drawing the rest from reference TRBV5-1 and TRBJ2-1, the complete variable domain is KAGVTQTPRYLIKTRGQQVTLSCSPISGHRSVSWYQQTPGQGLQFLFEYFSETQRNKGNFPGRFSGRQFSNSRSEMNVSTLELGDSALYLCASSLEGIDEQFFGPGTRLTVL.

This chain links TRBV27 with TRBJ2-5; D not certain. V was shortened by 1 base and J by 7 bases, with 10 bases between the two germline ends. Germline V CDR1 and CDR2: MNHEY, SMNVEV (reference sequence). The CDR3 covers 13 residues. The CDR3 region has the DNA TGTGCCAGCAGTTTATATGGCGAGAGGACCCAGTACTTC. Protein: CASSLYGERTQYF.

There are many counts of this clonotype. The chain employs TRBV28 and TRBJ1-1; no reliable D call. This CDR3 is built from 12 residues. Germline values: CDR1 MDHEN, CDR2 SYDVKM. Trimming took off 2 bases at V and 5 bases at J, with 6 bases between the two ends. The CDR3 nucleotides read TGTGCCAGCAGTTTAGCGGAAACTGAAGCTTTCTTT. Its protein product is CASSLAETEAFF.

This clonotype was seen at least ten times. This rearrangement joins TRBV11-2 to TRBJ1-1; D gene unclear. V lost 1 base, J lost 1 base, and 13 bases lay in between. CDR1 is SGHAT and CDR2 is FQNNGV in the germline V gene. The CDR3 runs 16 residues. CDR3 nucleotides: TGTGCCAGCAGCTTAGCCTGGGTGGGAGAGAACACTGAAGCTTTCTTT. Its protein is CASSLAWVGENTEAFF.

This clonotype was recorded a few times. The chain links TRBV20-1 to TRBJ2-3, with D possibly matching TRBD2 (6 bases). Germline V gene lookup returns CDR1 DFQATT and CDR2 SNEGSKA (reference sequence). V lost 0 bases and J lost 6, with 25 bases in between. CDR3 length equals 18 residues. CDR3 nucleotide sequence: TGCAGTGCTAGAGATGAGGTACCCGGGAGATTTTTCGTGGATACGCAGTATTTT. Amino acid sequence: CSARDEVPGRFFVDTQYF.

This clonotype was recorded many times. The chain couples TRBV28 to TRBJ2-2; perhaps TRBD2 as D (5 bases). The CDR3 spans 16 residues. Trimming removed 7 bases at V and 6 bases at J, with 21 bases between. Germline V CDR1 and CDR2: MDHEN, SYDVKM. DNA of the CDR3: TGTGCCAGCAACCCGCCGGGCGGAGGCTATGCCGGGGAGCTGTTTTTT. It is translated as CASNPPGGGYAGELFF. The whole variable domain, remainder taken from reference TRBV28 and TRBJ2-2, is DVKVTQSSRYLVKRTGEKVFLECVQDMDHENMFWYRQDPGLGLRLIYFSYDVKMKEKGDIPEGYSVSREKKERFSLILESASTNQTSMYLCASNPPGGGYAGELFFGEGSRLTVL.

This clonotype was counted many times. The chain combines TRBV11-3 with TRBJ2-1, with TRBD2 matching over 15 bases. There are 19 residues in the CDR3. V was clipped by 5 bases and J by 0 bases; unmatched bases: 8. The germline V gene has CDR1 SGHNT and CDR2 YENEEA. The CDR3 DNA sequence: TGTGCCAGCAGCAAGGGACTAGCGGGAGGAGCCAGCTCCTACAATGAGCAGTTCTTC. Residues: CASSKGLAGGASSYNEQFF.